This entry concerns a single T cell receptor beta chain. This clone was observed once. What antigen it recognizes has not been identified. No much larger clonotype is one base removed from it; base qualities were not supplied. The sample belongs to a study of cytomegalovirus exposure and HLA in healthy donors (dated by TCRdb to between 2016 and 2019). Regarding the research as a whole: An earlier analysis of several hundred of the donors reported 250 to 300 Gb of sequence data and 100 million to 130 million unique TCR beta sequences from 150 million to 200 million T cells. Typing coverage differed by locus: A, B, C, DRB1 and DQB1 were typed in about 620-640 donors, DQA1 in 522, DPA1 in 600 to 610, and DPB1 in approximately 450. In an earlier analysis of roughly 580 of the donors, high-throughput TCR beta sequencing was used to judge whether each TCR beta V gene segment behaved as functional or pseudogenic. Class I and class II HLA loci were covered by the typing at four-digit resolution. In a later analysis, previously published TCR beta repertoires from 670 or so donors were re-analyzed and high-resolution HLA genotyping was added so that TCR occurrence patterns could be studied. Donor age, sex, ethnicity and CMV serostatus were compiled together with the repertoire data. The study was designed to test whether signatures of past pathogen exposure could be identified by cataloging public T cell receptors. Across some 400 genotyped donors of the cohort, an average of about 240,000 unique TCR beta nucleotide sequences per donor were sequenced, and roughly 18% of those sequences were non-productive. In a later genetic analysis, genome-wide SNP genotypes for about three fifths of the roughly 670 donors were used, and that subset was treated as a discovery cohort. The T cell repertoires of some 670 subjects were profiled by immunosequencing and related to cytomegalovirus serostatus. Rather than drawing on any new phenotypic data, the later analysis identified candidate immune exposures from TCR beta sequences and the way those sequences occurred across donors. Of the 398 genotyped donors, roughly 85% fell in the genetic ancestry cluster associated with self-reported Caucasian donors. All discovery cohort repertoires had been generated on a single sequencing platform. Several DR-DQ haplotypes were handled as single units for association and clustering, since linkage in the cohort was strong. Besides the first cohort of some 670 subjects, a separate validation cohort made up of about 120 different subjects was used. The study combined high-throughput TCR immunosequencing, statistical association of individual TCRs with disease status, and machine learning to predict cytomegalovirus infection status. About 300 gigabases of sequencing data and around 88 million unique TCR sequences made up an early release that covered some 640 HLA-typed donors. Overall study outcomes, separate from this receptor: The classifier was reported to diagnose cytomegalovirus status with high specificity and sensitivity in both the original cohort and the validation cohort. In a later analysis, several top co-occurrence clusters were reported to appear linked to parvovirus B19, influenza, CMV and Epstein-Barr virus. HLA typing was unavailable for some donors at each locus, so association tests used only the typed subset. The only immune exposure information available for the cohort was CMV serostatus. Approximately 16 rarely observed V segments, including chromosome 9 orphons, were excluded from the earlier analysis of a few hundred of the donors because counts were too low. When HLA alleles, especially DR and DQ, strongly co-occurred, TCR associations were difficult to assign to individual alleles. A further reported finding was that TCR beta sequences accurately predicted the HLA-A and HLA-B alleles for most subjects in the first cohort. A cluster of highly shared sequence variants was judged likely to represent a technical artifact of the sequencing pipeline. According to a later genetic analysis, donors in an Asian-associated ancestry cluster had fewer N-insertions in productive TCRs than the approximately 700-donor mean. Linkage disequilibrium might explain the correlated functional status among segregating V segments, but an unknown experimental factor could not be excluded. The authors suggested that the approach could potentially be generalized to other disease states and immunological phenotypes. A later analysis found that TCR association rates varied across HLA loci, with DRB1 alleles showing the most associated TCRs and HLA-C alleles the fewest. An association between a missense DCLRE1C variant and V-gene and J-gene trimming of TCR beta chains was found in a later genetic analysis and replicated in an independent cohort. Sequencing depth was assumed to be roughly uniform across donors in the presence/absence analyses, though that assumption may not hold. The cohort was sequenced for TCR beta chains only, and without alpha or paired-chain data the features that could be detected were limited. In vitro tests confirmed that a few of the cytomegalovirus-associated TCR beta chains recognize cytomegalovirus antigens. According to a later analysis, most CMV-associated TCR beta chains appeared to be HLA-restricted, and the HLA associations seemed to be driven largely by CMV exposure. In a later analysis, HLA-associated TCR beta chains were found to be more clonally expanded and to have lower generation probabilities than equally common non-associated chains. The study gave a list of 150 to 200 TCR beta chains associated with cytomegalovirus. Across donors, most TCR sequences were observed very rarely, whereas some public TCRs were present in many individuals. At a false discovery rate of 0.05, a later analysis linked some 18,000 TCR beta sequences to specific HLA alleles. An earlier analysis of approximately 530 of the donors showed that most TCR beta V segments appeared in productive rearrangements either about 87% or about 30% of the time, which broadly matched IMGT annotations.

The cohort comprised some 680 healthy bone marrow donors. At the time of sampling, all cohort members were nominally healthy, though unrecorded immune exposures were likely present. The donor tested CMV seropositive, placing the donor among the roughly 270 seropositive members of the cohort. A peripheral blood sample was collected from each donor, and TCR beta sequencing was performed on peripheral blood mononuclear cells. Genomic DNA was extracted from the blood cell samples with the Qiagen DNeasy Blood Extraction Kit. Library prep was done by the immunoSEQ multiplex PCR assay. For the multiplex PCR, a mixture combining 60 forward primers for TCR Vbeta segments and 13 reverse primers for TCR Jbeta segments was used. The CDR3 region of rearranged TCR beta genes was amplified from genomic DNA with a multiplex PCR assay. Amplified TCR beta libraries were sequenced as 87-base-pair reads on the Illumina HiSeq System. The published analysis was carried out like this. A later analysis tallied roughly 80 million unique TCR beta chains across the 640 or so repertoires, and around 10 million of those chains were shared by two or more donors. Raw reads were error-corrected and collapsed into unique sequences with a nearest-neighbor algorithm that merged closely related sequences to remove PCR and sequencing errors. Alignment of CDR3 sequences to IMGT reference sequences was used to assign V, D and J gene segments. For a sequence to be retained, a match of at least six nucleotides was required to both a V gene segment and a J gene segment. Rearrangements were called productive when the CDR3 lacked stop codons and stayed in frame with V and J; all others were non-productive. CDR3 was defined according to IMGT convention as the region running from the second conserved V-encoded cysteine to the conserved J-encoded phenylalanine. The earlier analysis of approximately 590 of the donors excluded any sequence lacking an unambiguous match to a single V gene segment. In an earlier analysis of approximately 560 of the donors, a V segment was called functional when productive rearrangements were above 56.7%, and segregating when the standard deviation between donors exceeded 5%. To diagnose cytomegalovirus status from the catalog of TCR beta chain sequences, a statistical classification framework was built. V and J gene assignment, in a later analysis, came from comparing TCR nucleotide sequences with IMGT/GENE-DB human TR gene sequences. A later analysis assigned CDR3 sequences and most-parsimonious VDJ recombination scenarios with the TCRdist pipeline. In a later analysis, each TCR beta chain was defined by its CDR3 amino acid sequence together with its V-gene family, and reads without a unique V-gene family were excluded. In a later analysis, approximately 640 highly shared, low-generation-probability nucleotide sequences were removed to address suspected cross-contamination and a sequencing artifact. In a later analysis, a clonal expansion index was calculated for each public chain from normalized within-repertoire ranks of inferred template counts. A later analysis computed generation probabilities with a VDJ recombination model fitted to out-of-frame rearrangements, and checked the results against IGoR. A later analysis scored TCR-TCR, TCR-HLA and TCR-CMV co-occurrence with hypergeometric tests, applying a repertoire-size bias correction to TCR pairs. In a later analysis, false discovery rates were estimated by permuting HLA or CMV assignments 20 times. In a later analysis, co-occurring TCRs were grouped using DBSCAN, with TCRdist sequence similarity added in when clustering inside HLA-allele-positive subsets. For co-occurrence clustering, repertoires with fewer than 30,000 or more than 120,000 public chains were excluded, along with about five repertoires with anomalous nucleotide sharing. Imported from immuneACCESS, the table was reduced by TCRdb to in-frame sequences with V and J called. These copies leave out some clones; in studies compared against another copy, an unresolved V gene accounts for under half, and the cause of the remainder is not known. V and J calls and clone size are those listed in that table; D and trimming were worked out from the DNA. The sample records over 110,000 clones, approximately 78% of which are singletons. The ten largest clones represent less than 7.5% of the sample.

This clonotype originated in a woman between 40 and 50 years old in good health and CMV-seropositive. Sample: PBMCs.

The DNA is as follows: TGTGCCAGCAGTGAACGCTCGGGGAAGGACGGCGAGACCCAGTACTTC. This sequence encodes CASSERSGKDGETQYF. The rearranged segments are TRBV2 and TRBJ2-5; matching of 5 bases hints at TRBD2 as the D gene. Taken from the germline V gene, the CDR1 and CDR2 loops are SNHLY and FYNNEI. Its CDR3 holds 16 amino acids, cysteine through phenylalanine. This entry keeps only the CDR3 DNA: 48 bases, framed from base 1. V and J lose 2 bases and 5 bases, and a span of 18 bases separates them.